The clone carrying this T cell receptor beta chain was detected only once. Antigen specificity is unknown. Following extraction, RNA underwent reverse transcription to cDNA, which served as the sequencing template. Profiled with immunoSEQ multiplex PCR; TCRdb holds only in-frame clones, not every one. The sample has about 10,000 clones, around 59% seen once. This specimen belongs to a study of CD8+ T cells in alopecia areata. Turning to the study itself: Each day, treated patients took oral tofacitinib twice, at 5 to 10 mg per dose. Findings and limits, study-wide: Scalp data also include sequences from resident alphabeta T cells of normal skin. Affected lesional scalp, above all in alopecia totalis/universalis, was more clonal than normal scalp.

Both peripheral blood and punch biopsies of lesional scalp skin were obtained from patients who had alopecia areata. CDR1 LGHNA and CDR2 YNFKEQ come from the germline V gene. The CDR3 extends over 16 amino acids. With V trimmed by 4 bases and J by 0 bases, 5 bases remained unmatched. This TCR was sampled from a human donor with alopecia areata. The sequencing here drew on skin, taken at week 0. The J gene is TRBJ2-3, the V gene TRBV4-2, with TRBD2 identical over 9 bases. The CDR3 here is CASSPTAGGSTDTQYF. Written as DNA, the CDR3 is TGTGCCAGCAGCCCCACAGCGGGAGGTAGCACAGATACGCAGTATTTT.